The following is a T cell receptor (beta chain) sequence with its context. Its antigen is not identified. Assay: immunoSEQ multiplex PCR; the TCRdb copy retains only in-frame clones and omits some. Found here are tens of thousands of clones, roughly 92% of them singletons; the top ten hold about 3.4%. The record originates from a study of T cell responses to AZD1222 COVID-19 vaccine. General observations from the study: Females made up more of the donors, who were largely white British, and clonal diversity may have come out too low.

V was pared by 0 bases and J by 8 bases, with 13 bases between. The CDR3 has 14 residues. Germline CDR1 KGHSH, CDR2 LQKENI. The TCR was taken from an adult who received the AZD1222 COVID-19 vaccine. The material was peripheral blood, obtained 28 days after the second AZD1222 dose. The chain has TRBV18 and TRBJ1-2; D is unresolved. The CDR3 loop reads CASSPPSDPRGYTF. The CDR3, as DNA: TGTGCCAGCTCACCACCGTCAGACCCACGGGGCTACACCTTC.